Below are 6 T cell receptor beta chains sequenced from a single sample in a study of molecular identifiers for immune sequencing clone quantification. TCRdb re-analysed the PCR reads in MiXCR, keeping a single row per CDR3 protein. This sample has under 350,000 distinct CDR3 sequences; roughly 24% occur once, and the top ten carry 0.65% to 0.95%. Sequenced input: naive CD8+ T cells from blood, with Jurkat cell RNA spiked in. Documented subset: FACS-sorted CD8+CD4-CCR7+CD45RA+ naive T cells. The receptor source for this set is a human donor in good health. Some libraries in this study had Jurkat cell RNA spiked in.

In the case of this clonotype: At one end the junction does not follow the germline gene, possibly because of a read error. The V gene is TRBV12-3 or TRBV12-4, the J gene TRBJ2-7, with 7 bases aligning to TRBD1. The CDR3 is 15 residues long. Written as DNA, the CDR3 is TGTGCCAGCAGCACGACACAGGGGAGCTCCTACGAGCGGTACTTC. This sequence encodes CASSTTQGSSYERYF.

The chain combines TRBV2 with TRBJ2-2; D uncertain. This CDR3 region has 17 residues. In germline, CDR1 is SNHLY, CDR2 FYNNEI. Trimming stripped 6 bases from V and 7 bases from J, with 24 bases between. This chain's CDR3 is CASSPTQDGQGVGELFF. CDR3 DNA: TGTGCCAGCAGCCCTACCCAAGACGGCCAAGGCGTCGGGGAGCTGTTTTTT.

About this clonotype: A much larger clone sits a single nucleotide away, making a read error possible. The chain links TRBV11-2 to TRBJ2-4; D not certain. This CDR3 region has 14 residues. From germline, CDR1 is SGHAT and CDR2 FQNNGV. CDR3 DNA sequence: TGTGCCAGCAGCGTAGACGTGCGAGCTTACATTCAGTACTTC. Its protein product is CASSVDVRAYIQYF.

This clonotype was detected ten times or more. The chain employs TRBV20-1 and TRBJ2-3; TRBD1 might be the D (6 bases). V lost 7 bases to trimming and J lost 2 bases, with 10 bases between them. The CDR3 runs 12 residues. Germline V gene data show CDR1 as DFQATT and CDR2 as SNEGSKA (reference sequence). CDR3 DNA: TGCAGTGGGGGGCAGGACACAGATACGCAGTATTTT. Translation gives CSGGQDTDTQYF.

The CDR3 DNA sequence: TGCAGTGCTAGAGAAAACGACAGGAGCCTTTTCACAGATACGCAGTATTTT. Translation gives CSARENDRSLFTDTQYF. The V and J genes are TRBV20-1 and TRBJ2-3, with D possibly being TRBD1 (6 bases). V gave up 0 bases and J gave up 2 bases, with 18 bases separating them. The germline CDR1 and CDR2 sequences are DFQATT and SNEGSKA (reference sequence). The CDR3 extends over 17 amino acids.

On this clonotype itself: One junction end does not reproduce the germline sequence, and a read error may be involved. The rearrangement joins TRBV12-3 or TRBV12-4 to TRBJ1-2; no reliable D call. The CDR3 runs to 14 residues. As DNA, the CDR3 is TGTGCCAGCAGTTTAATTCCAGGAAACTATGGCCACACCTTC. Translating it yields CASSLIPGNYGHTF.